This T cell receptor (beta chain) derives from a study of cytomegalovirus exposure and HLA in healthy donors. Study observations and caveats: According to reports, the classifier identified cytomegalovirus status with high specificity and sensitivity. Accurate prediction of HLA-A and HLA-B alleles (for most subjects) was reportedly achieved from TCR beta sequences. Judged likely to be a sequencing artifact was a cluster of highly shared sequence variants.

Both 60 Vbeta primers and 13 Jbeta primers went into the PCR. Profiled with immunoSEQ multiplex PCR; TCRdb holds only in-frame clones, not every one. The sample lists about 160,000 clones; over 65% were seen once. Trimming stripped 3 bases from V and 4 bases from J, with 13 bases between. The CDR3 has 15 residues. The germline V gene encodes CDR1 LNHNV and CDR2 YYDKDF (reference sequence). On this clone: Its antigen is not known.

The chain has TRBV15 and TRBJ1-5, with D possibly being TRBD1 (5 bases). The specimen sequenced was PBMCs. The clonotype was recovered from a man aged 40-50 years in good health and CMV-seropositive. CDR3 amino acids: CATSRGGEPNQPQHF. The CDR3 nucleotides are TGTGCCACCAGCAGGGGGGGGGAACCTAATCAGCCCCAGCATTTT.